This T cell receptor (beta chain) was documented in a study of T-cell memory formation after mild COVID-19. Whole-study results and caveats: Contracting CD4+ clones were located mainly in CM and EM, and CD8+ clones in EMRA.

This CDR3 region has 13 residues. Trimming shortened V by 3 bases and J by 3 bases, and 8 bases separated the two germline ends. Germline-derived CDR1 and CDR2 are SEHNR and FQNEAQ (reference sequence). About this clonotype itself: The antigen remains unidentified.

TCRdb re-called the 5' RACE reads through MiXCR, storing one row per CDR3 protein. The profile covers nearly 110,000 distinct CDR3 sequences, with 13% to 15% appearing a single time and less than 45% taken by the ten largest. The V gene is TRBV7-9, the J gene TRBJ2-5, with a weak D call TRBD2 (5 bases). This receptor was identified in a man between 18 and 35 years old who had mild COVID-19 (a few samples of this study predate the infection). Cell type and time point are not known. The sample taken for sequencing was PBMCs or a T cell subset sorted from them (not recorded which). The CDR3: CASSLDGEETQYF. CDR3 DNA: TGTGCCAGCAGCTTGGACGGGGAAGAGACCCAGTACTTC.